Listed below are T cell receptor beta chains from one sample, sequenced in a study of early T cells in non-severe SARS-CoV-2 infection. Each CDR3 protein gets one entry after TCRdb re-called the 5' RACE reads with MiXCR. The sample carries around 77,000 distinct CDR3 sequences, over 9% recorded once. The starting material was whole blood, obtained at baseline. The receptors derive from an adult who was a healthcare worker with PCR-confirmed SARS-CoV-2 infection or an uninfected control (not recorded which). Each CDR3 is given with its conserved first and last residue.

j_gene,v_gene,CDR3aa
TRBJ2-7,TRBV7-2,CASSFSGGSSYEQYF
TRBJ2-3,TRBV7-2,CASSFPMYTQYF
TRBJ2-1,TRBV20-1,CSAPPTSGGHNEQFF
TRBJ2-3,TRBV5-1,CASSFASKRTDTQYF
TRBJ2-7,TRBV4-3,CASSQEDGTYEQYF
TRBJ2-1,TRBV2,CASTPVGYNEQFF
TRBJ2-3,TRBV20-1,CSARTSSDTQYF
TRBJ2-7,TRBV7-2,CASSPGLAGYEQYF
TRBJ2-1,TRBV14,CASSQLTAGSNEQFF
TRBJ2-1,TRBV3-1,CASCYGDVYNEQFF
TRBJ2-3,TRBV2,CASSPPRGARTDTQYF
TRBJ2-5,TRBV7-2,CASSSGGGAETQYF
TRBJ1-6,TRBV19,CASRTAGSSYNSPLHF
TRBJ1-2,TRBV20-1,CSARDWEDYGYTF
TRBJ2-7,TRBV5-6,CASSSVPGPYEQYF
TRBJ1-6,TRBV11-2,CASSFSGTGFVNSPLHF
TRBJ2-7,TRBV7-6,CASSLAGRSYEQYF
TRBJ1-2,TRBV2,CASSSRDPDNGYGYTF
TRBJ1-1,TRBV7-9,CASSNTRDSSTEAFF
TRBJ2-3,TRBV29-1,CSATSGGTADTQYF
TRBJ2-7,TRBV5-1,CASSESTGGYEQYF
TRBJ2-3,TRBV12-3/TRBV12-4,CASSSLAGGSTDTQYF
TRBJ1-5,TRBV5-1,CASSLGTGRNQPQHF
TRBJ2-1,TRBV7-9,CASSLGTGDSNEQFF
TRBJ1-1,TRBV18,CASSPLQVNTEAFF
TRBJ2-1,TRBV7-3,CASSSAGGKQFF
TRBJ1-6,TRBV4-1,CASSQDQGYNSPLHF
TRBJ1-5,TRBV5-6,CASSLSGGAQPQHF
TRBJ2-5,TRBV4-1,CAGAGSLQETQYF
TRBJ2-2,TRBV12-3/TRBV12-4,CASSFDRRTGELFF
TRBJ2-1,TRBV5-1,CASSHGQGSFF
TRBJ2-1,TRBV9,CASSPGSDRGGEYNEQFF
TRBJ2-2,TRBV5-1,CASSLDQVGTGELFF
TRBJ2-1,TRBV2,CASSATGSLWSYNEQFF
TRBJ1-1,TRBV5-6,CASSKNWNTEAFF
TRBJ1-2,TRBV25-1,CASSEINYGYTF
TRBJ2-2,TRBV5-1,CASSLSGNTGELFF
TRBJ2-6,TRBV5-1,CASSWTGSGANVLTF
TRBJ2-3,TRBV6-2/TRBV6-3,CASSYSSFRTSGVGDTQYF
TRBJ1-2,TRBV7-9,CASSLGRADYGYTF
TRBJ1-1,TRBV2,CASSELNTEAFF
TRBJ1-3,TRBV5-1,CASSFGVSGNTIYF
TRBJ1-5,TRBV7-2,CASSFRPGDSNQPQHF
TRBJ2-3,TRBV11-2,CASLLNTDTQYF
TRBJ2-2,TRBV29-1,CSARPGTGVGELFF
TRBJ2-1,TRBV6-5,CASSYSTDKEQFF
TRBJ1-1,TRBV20-1,CSAQRGRGFMNTEAFF
TRBJ2-7,TRBV19,CASSPAPGLAYEQYF